The 5 T cell receptor beta chains below come from one sample, sequenced in a study of T-cell memory formation after mild COVID-19. TCRdb reprocessed the 5' RACE reads with MiXCR, giving one entry per CDR3 protein. Here the sample spans fewer than 350,000 distinct CDR3 sequences, approximately 8% being singletons. Sequenced material: PBMCs or a T cell subset sorted from them (not recorded which). The origin of the receptors is a man aged 18-30 years who had mild COVID-19 (a few samples of this study predate the infection). Cell type and time point are not known.

This clonotype was found a few times. The chain joins TRBV30 to TRBJ1-2, with D hard to call. The CDR3 covers 13 residues. V was cut by 2 bases and J by 4 bases, with 11 bases left in between. Germline CDR1 GTSNPN, CDR2 SVGIG (reference sequence). The CDR3 spells CAWSLDTLYGYTF. The CDR3 DNA is TGTGCCTGGAGTTTGGATACGCTCTATGGCTACACCTTC. Filled out from reference TRBV30 and TRBJ1-2, the complete variable domain reads SQTIHQWPATLVQPVGSPLSLECTVEGTSNPNLYWYRQAAGRGLQLLFYSVGIGQISSEVPQNLSASRPQDRQFILSSKKLLLSDSGFYLCAWSLDTLYGYTFGSGTRLTVV.

V is TRBV20-1 and J is TRBJ2-7; D perhaps matches TRBD1 (6 bases). Trimming took off 3 bases at V and 3 bases at J, with 18 bases between the two ends. The germline gives CDR1 DFQATT, CDR2 SNEGSKA (reference sequence). The CDR3 has 15 amino acids. In DNA form, the CDR3 reads TGCAGTGCTAGGCCCCCGACCGGGACACTCTACGAGCAGTACTTC. This gives the protein CSARPPTGTLYEQYF.

In this sample, this clonotype turned up a few times. V usage is TRBV20-1 and J usage is TRBJ1-2; D unresolved. V lost 3 bases, J lost 8 bases, and 19 bases lay in between. CDR3 size: 14 residues. Germline lookup yields CDR1 DFQATT and CDR2 SNEGSKA (reference sequence). The CDR3 DNA is TGCAGTGCTAGGGCTAAAGGCCGACCGGACGGCTACACCTTC. This encodes CSARAKGRPDGYTF.

The chain joins TRBV20-1 to TRBJ1-2; possible D gene TRBD1, 5 bases. Germline CDR1 and CDR2: DFQATT and SNEGSKA (reference sequence). The CDR3 runs 13 residues. CDR3 protein: CSVNRGSGSGYTF. The CDR3 coding sequence is TGCAGCGTCAACCGGGGCTCCGGGAGTGGCTACACCTTC.

This clonotype was counted a few times. The chain has TRBV12-3 or TRBV12-4 and TRBJ1-2; D is uncertain. V was pared by 1 base and J by 7 bases, with 7 bases between. There are 12 residues in the CDR3. The CDR3 bases are TGTGCCAGCAGTTTAGTCCTGACTGGCTACACCTTC. Translated, it gives CASSLVLTGYTF.